One sample yielded the 4 T cell receptor beta chains listed below, sequenced in a study of metastatic and nonmetastatic thyroid tumors. With MiXCR, TCRdb reprocessed the PCR reads. The sample lists 30,000 to 35,000 clones; roughly 15% were seen once. All patients were untreated before thyroid surgery. Source material: blood. These receptors originate from a male donor with papillary thyroid cancer or a benign thyroid nodule (not recorded which). Some clones in this sample may be carry-over from other donors' samples.

This clone was observed at least ten times. V and J are TRBV11-1 and TRBJ2-3, with D possibly TRBD1 on 5 matching bases. This CDR3 has 15 amino acids. Germline CDR1 SGHAT, CDR2 FQDESV (reference sequence). The V end was cut by 6 bases, the J end by 2 bases, with 15 bases between. In nucleotides, the CDR3 is TGTGCCAGCAGTTCAGAGGACACTTCCACAGATACGCAGTATTTT. Residues: CASSSEDTSTDTQYF.

At least ten counts were recorded for this clone. V gene TRBV4-1 combines with J gene TRBJ2-7; 8 bases match TRBD2. The CDR3 runs 16 residues. Unmatched junction bases numbered 11, after V lost 1 base and J lost 6 bases. Germline loops: CDR1 MGHRA, CDR2 YSYEKL. The chain's CDR3 is CASSQVRGTSGGEQYF. The CDR3 DNA reads as TGCGCCAGCAGCCAAGTTAGAGGGACGAGCGGGGGCGAGCAGTACTTC.

This clone was detected a few times. The genes are TRBV4-2 and TRBJ2-2; D is undetermined. V was clipped by 7 bases and J by 1 base, with 10 bases between them. The CDR3 is 14 amino acids. Germline CDR1 is LGHNA and CDR2 is YNFKEQ. The CDR3 nucleotides are TGTGCCAGCATCCAGGTTCAGAACACCGGGGAGCTGTTTTTT. Its translation: CASIQVQNTGELFF.

This clone was detected many times. V gene TRBV11-3 combines with J gene TRBJ2-5; 8 nucleotides agree with TRBD1. The CDR3 totals 17 residues. Germline V gene lookup returns CDR1 SGHNT and CDR2 YENEEA. V shed 6 bases and J 4 bases; nucleotides not matched to a gene: 16. The CDR3 is CASSRGQGGLVGETQYF. As DNA, the CDR3 is TGTGCCAGCAGTCGCGGACAGGGTGGCTTGGTGGGAGAGACCCAGTACTTC.